The present T cell receptor (beta chain) was sequenced within a study of blood T cell repertoires in COVID-19. Across the whole study: Spain, Italy and the United States supplied samples that represented acute and convalescent COVID-19.

CDR1 is SGHRS and CDR2 is YFSETQ in the germline V gene. With V trimmed by 5 bases and J by 5 bases, 5 bases remained unmatched. The CDR3 has 14 amino acids. Libraries were prepared by immunoSEQ multiplex PCR; TCRdb keeps only in-frame clonotypes and omits some of them. This table holds around 230,000 clones, roughly 88% found once. V is TRBV5-1 and J is TRBJ2-5; 11 bases match TRBD2. The receptor was isolated from a man in his forties or fifties who had recovered from COVID-19. The sequenced sample consisted of peripheral blood. DNA for the CDR3: TGCGCCAGCAGGGGACTAGCGGAAAGCGAGACCCAGTACTTC. Translated, it gives CASRGLAESETQYF.